The source of this T cell receptor beta chain is a study of blood T cell repertoires in COVID-19. Looking at the study overall: Material from acute and convalescent COVID-19 was sourced from the United States, Italy and Spain. From T cells, B-cell-depleted T cells, or PBMCs came the material, which was cDNA or gDNA.

Germline lookup yields CDR1 LNHDA and CDR2 SQIVND (reference sequence). This CDR3 comprises 15 residues. V lost 6 bases, J lost 2 bases, and 7 bases stayed unmatched. Per the original methods: Estimated nucleated cell counts came from reference gene primer amplification. Profiled with immunoSEQ multiplex PCR; TCRdb holds only in-frame clones, not every one. That table furnishes V, J and clone size, whereas the DNA furnished D and trimming. The profile shows approximately 260,000 clones, about 90% of them singletons. The specimen sequenced was PBMCs or T cells enriched from blood (not recorded which). This rearrangement joins TRBV19 to TRBJ1-3; 7 bases align to TRBD1. This receptor was taken from a woman between 18 and 30 years old who had recovered from COVID-19. Here the CDR3 DNA reads TGTGCCAGTAGCGACAGGGCTATTACTGGAAACACCATATATTTT. It translates to CASSDRAITGNTIYF.